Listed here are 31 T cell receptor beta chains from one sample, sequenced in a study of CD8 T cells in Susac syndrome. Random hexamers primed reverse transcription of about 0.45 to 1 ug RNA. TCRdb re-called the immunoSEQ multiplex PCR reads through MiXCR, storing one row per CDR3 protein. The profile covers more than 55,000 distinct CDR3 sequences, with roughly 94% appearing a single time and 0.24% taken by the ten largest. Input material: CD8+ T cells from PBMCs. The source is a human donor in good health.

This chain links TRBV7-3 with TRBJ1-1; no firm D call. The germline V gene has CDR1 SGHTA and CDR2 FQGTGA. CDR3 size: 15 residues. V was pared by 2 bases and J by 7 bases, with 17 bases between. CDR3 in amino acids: CASSLSPEPEGEAFF. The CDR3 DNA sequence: TGTGCCAGCAGCTTATCTCCGGAACCAGAGGGTGAAGCTTTCTTT.

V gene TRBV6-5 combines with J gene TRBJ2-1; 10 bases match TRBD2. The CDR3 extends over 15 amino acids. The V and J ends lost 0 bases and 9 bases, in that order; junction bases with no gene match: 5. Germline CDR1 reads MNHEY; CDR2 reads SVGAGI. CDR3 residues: CASSYSAGGRIEQFF. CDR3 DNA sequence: TGTGCCAGCAGTTACTCAGCGGGGGGGCGAATTGAGCAGTTCTTC.

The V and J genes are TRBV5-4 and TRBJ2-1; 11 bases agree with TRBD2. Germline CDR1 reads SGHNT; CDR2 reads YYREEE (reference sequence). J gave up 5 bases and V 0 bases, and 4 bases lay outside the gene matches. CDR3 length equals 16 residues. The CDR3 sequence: CASSLAMGLADNEQFF. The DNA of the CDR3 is TGTGCCAGCAGCTTGGCAATGGGACTAGCGGACAATGAGCAGTTCTTC.

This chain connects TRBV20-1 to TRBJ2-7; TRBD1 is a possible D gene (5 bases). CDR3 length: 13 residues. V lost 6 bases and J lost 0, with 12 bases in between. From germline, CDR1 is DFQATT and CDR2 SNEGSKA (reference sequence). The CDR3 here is CSALPRDSYEQYF. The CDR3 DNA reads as TGCAGTGCCCTCCCCAGGGACTCCTACGAGCAGTACTTC.

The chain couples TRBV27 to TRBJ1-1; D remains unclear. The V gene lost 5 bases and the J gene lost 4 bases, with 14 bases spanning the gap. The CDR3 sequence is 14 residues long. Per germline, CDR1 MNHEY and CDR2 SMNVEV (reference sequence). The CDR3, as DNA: TGTGCCAGCAGTGCCCCCTCGGGGAGCACTGAAGCTTTCTTT. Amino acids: CASSAPSGSTEAFF.

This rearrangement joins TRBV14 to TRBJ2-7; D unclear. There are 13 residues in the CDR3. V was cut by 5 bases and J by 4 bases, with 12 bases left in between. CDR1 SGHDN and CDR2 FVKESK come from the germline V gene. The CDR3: CASSAASSYEQYV. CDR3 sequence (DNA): TGTGCCAGCAGCGCGGCGAGTAGTTACGAGCAGTACGTC.

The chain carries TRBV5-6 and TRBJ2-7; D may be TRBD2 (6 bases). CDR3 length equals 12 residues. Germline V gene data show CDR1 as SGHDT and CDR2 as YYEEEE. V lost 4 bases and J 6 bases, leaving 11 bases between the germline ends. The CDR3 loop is CASSGGAVEQYV. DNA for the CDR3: TGTGCCAGCAGCGGCGGGGCCGTCGAGCAGTACGTC.

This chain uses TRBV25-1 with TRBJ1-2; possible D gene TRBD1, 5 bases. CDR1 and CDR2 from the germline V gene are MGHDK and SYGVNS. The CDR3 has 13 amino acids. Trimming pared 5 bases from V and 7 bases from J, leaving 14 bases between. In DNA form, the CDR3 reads TGTGCCAGCAGTCCGCAGGGAGTCGGTGGCTACACCTTC. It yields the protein CASSPQGVGGYTF.

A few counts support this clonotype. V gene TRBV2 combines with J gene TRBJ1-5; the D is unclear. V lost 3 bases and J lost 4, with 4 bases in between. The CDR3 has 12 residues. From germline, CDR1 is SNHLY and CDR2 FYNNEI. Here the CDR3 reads CASSDGNQPQHF. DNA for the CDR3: TGTGCCAGCAGTGACGGGAATCAGCCCCAGCATTTT.

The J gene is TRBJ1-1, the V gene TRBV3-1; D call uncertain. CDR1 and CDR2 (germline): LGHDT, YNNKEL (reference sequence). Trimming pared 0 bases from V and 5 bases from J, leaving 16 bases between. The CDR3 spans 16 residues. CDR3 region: CASSQDLTAGGTEAFF. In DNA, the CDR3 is TGTGCCAGCAGCCAAGATCTCACGGCCGGAGGGACTGAAGCTTTCTTT.

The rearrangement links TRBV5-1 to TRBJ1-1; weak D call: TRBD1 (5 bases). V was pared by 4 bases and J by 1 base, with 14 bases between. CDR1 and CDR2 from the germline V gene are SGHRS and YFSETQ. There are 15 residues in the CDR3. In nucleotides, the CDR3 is TGCGCCAGCAGCGCGGTGGGGGGACCGAACACTGAAGCTTTCTTT. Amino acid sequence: CASSAVGGPNTEAFF. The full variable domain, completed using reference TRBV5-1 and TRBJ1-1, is KAGVTQTPRYLIKTRGQQVTLSCSPISGHRSVSWYQQTPGQGLQFLFEYFSETQRNKGNFPGRFSGRQFSNSRSEMNVSTLELGDSALYLCASSAVGGPNTEAFFGQGTRLTVV.

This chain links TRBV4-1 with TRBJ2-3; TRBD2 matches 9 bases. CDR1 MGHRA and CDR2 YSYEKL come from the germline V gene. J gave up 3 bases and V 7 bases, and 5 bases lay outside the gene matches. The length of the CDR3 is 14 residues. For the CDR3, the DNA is TGCGCCAGCACAGGCGGGGGGGCGACAGATACGCAGTATTTT. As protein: CASTGGGATDTQYF.

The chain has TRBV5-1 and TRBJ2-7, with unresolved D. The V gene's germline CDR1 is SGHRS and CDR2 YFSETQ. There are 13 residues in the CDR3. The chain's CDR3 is CASRAGQSYEQYF. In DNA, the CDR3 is TGCGCTTCGAGAGCCGGGCAATCCTACGAGCAGTACTTC.

CDR3 DNA sequence: TGTGCCAGCACTCCCGGACTTGGGGGTCAGCCCCAGCATTTT. This codes for CASTPGLGGQPQHF. The chain has TRBV12-3 or TRBV12-4 and TRBJ1-5, with D perhaps matching TRBD1 (5 bases). Trimming cost V 7 bases and J 6 bases, with 16 bases left between them. The CDR3 runs to 14 residues.

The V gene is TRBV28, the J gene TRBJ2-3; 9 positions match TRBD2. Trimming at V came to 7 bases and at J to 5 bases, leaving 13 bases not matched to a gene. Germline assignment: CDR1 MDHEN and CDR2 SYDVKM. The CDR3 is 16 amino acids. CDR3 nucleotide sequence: TGTGCCAGCACCCCAGGAGGCGGGGGGGCTATAGATACGCAGTATTTT. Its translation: CASTPGGGGAIDTQYF.

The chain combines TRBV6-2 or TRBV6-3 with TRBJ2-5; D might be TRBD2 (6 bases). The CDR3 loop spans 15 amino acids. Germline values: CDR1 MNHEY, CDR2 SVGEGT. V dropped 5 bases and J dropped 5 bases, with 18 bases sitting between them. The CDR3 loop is CASSRWDRSGETQYF. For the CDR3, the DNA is TGTGCCAGCAGTCGTTGGGACCGGAGCGGGGAGACCCAGTACTTC.

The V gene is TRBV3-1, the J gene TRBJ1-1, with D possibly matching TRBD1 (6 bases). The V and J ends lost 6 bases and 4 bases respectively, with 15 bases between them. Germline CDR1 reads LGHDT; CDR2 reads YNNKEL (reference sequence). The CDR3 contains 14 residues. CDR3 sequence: CASSLQGGGTEAFF. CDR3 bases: TGTGCCAGCAGTCTACAGGGCGGAGGCACTGAAGCTTTCTTT.

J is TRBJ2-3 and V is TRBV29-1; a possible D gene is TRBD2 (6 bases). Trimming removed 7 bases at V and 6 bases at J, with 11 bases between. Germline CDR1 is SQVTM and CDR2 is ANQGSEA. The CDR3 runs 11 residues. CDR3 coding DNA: TGCAGCGGCGGGACGGGGGATACGCAGTATTTT. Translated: CSGGTGDTQYF.

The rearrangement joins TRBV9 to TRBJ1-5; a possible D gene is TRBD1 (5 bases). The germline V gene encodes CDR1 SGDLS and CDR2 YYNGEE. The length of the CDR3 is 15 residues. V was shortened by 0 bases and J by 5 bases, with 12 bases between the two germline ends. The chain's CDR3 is CASSVEGDWDQPQHF. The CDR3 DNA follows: TGTGCCAGCAGCGTAGAAGGGGATTGGGATCAGCCCCAGCATTTT.

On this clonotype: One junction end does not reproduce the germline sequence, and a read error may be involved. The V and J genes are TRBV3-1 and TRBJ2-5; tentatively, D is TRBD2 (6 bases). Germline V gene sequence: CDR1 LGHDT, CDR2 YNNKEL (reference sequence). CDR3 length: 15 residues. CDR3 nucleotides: TGTGCCAGCAGCCATATCGATTGGGGGGAAGAGGCCCAGTACTTC. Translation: CASSHIDWGEEAQYF.

The CDR3 here is CASSPGHGNTEAFF. The CDR3, as DNA: TGCGCCAGCAGCCCGGGACATGGGAACACTGAAGCTTTCTTT. The gene calls are TRBV4-1 and TRBJ1-1, with a possible D match to TRBD1 (6 bases). Germline lookup yields CDR1 MGHRA and CDR2 YSYEKL. Deletions cut 4 bases from V and 1 base from J, with 10 bases between. This CDR3 has 14 amino acids.

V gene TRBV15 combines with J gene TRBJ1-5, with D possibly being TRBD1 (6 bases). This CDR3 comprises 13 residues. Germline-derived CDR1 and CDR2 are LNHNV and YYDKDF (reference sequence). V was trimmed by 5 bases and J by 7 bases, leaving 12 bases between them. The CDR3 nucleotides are TGTGCCACCAGCGCTCAAGGGGGACAGCCCCAGCATTTT. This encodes CATSAQGGQPQHF.

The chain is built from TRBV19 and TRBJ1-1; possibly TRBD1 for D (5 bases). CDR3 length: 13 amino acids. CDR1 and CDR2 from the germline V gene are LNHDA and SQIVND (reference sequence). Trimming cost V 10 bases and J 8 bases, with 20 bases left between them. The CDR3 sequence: CATRLGAPPEAFF. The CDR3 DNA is TGTGCCACCCGACTAGGGGCCCCTCCGGAAGCTTTCTTT.

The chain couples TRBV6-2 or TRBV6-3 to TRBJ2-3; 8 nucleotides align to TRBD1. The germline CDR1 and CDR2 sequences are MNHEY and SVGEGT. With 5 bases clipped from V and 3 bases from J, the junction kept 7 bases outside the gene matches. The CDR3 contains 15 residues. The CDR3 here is CASSHGQGSTDTQYF. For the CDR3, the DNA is TGTGCCAGCAGTCACGGACAGGGATCAACAGATACGCAGTATTTT.

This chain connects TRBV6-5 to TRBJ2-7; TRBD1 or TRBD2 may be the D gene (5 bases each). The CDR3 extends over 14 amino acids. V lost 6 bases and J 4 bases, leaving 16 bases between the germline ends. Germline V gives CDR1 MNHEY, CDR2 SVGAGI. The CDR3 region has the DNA TGTGCCAGCAGATCCGGGAACAGGTATTACGAGCAGTACTTC. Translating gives CASRSGNRYYEQYF.

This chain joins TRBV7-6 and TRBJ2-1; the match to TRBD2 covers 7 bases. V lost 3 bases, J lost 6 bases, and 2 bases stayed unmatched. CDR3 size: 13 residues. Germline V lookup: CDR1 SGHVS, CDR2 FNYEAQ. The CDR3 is CASSFTGGNEQFF. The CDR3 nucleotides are TGTGCCAGCAGCTTCACGGGGGGCAATGAGCAGTTCTTC.

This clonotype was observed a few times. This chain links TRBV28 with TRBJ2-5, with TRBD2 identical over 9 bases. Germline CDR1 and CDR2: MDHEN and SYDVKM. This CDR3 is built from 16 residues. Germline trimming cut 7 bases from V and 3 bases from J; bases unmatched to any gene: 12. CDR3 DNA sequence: TGTGCCAGCACCACCCCCCAGATAGCGGGGGAAGAGACCCAGTACTTC. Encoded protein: CASTTPQIAGEETQYF.

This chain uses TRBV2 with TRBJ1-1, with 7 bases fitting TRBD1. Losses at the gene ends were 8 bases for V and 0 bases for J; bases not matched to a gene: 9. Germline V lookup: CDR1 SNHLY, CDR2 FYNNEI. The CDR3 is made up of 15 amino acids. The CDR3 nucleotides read TGTGCCAGCGGTCGACAGGGTTCGATGAACACTGAAGCTTTCTTT. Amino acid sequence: CASGRQGSMNTEAFF.

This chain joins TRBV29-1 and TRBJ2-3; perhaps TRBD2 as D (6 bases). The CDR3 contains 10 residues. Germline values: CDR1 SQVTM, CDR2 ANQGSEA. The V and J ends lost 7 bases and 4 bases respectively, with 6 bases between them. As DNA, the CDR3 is TGCAGCGGGGGGGCAGATACGCAGTATTTT. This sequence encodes CSGGADTQYF.

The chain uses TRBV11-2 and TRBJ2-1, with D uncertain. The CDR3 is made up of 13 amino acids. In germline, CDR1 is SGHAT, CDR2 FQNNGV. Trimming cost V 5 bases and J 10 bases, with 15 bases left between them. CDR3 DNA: TGTGCCAGCAGCCCGCGGACCGCAGGCGAGCAGTTCTTC. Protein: CASSPRTAGEQFF.

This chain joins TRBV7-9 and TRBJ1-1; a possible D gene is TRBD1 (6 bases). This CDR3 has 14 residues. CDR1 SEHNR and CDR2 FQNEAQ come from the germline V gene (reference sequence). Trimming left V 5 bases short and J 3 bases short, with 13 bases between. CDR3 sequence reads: CASSHRAADTEAFF. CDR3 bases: TGTGCCAGCAGCCACAGGGCGGCGGACACTGAAGCTTTCTTT.